Given below is one T cell receptor (beta chain) in context. Each CDR3 protein is one row after TCRdb ran MiXCR on the 5' RACE reads. The data hold around 10,000 distinct CDR3 sequences, with about 20% observed a single time. Time point specified: blood at routine non-recurrence follow-up after resection. The record originates from a study of spatial heterogeneity in lung cancer. Study-wide background: In raw reads, more than 8.5 appearances on average were recorded for each unique TCR and UMI combination.

CDR3 length: 14 residues. Trimming removed 5 bases from V and 2 bases from J, with 10 bases in between. Germline V lookup: CDR1 SNHLY, CDR2 FYNNEI. The sequence derives from a male donor with early-stage non-small cell lung cancer. This chain links TRBV2 with TRBJ1-3; D is undetermined. The sample in question was PBMCs, obtained at follow-up. The CDR3 is CASSMAGTGNTIYF. The CDR3 DNA reads as TGTGCCAGCAGTATGGCAGGCACTGGAAACACCATATATTTT.